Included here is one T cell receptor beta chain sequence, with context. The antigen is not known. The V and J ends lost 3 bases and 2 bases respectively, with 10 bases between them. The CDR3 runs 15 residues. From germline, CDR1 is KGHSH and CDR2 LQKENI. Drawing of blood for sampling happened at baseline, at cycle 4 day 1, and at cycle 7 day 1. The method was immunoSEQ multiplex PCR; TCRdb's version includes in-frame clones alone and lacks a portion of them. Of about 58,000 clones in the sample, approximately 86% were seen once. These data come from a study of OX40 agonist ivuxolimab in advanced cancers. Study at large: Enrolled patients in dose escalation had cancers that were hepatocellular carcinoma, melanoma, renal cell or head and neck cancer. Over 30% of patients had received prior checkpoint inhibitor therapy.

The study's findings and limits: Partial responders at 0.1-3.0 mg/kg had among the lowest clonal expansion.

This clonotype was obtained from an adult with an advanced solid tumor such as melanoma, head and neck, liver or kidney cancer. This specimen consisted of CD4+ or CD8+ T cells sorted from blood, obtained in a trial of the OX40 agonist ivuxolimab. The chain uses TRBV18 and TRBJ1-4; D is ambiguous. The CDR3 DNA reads TGTGCCAGCTCACCGCTTGGTCAGACTAATGAAAAACTGTTTTTT. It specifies CASSPLGQTNEKLFF.